The entry that follows covers one T cell receptor beta chain sequence. What this receptor recognizes is not known. No base-level quality is on record; no much larger clone is a single base apart. The intended sense of this specimen's time point label: baseline before first vaccination. The vaccinee samples were drawn from two UK trials, COV001 and COV002, one of which was a single-blind randomized controlled phase 2/3 trial testing AZD1222 (ChAdOx1 nCoV-19) in healthy adults. Trial participant PBMC samples were collected at day 0 and day 28 after the second dose for TCRbeta chain sequencing. The V end loses 4 bases and the J end loses 7 bases, and a stretch of 13 bases separates them. CDR1 SQVTM and CDR2 ANQGSEA were looked up in the germline V gene. Inclusive of the bounding cysteine and phenylalanine, the CDR3 is 12 residues long. Just the 36-base CDR3 DNA is kept, in frame starting at base 1. These data come from a study of T cell responses to AZD1222 COVID-19 vaccine (dated by TCRdb to the early 2020s). Regarding the study in general: AZD1222 recipients whose second dose came at about 4 weeks and those whose second dose came at about 12 weeks were combined into one group, since spike-specific TCR depth and breadth did not differ between the two schedules. Trial participants were enrolled by age into subgroups of 18-55, 56-69 and 70-plus years, and around 150, 29 and 61 TCR-sequenced participants, respectively, were included in these subgroups. TCR sequencing was performed for 230 to 250 trial participants, of whom 200 to 220 were given two doses of AZD1222 and about 25 were given two doses of MenACWY control vaccine. Points the paper makes about the study in general: A significant rise in spike-specific TCR breadth and depth was observed after two AZD1222 doses relative to day 0 and relative to MenACWY recipients. Reportedly, almost half of the unique spike-specific TCRs recognized epitopes lying outside the regions that are mutated in the B.1.351 and B.1.1.7 variants. In the small 56-69-year group, the increase in depth fell short of significance, most likely because of low power. The vaccine-associated CD4 TCRs covered the entire spike protein, and the dominant responses fell in regions 160-218 and 743-854. No day 14 peak-response samples were available, so repertoires were characterized only after the peak T cell response. Conclusions about previously exposed vaccinees are limited because only six or seven AZD1222 recipients were SARS-CoV-2 seropositive at baseline. Participants were mostly white British and included more females than males, and it was suggested by the authors that clonal diversity may have been underestimated.

The CDR3 regions of human TCRbeta chains were analyzed by immunosequencing. The source study handled its data this way. TCRs in the repertoires were compared against a reference library of SARS-CoV-2-specific TCRs that had been generated with the MIRA antigen-specificity platform. Breadth meant the fraction of unique TCRs that were SARS-CoV-2-associated, whereas depth meant the fraction of total T cells that were SARS-CoV-2-associated. Each spike-specific TCR was assigned to its reactive spike region and to a CD4 or CD8 class using the MIRA data. Log10-transformed breadth and depth values were compared by one-way ANOVA with Sidak's multiple comparisons tests. TCRdb carries this immuneACCESS record with in-frame sequences only. Its versions omit some clonotypes, under half of them owing to an unresolved V gene in the studies checked, with the rest unexplained. Clonal size and the V and J genes are those of that table, whereas D and trimming came from the DNA. The sample table lists under 150,000 clones, less than 90% of them with a count of one. The ten largest clonotypes hold 25% to 30% of the sample.

The chain is made from TRBV29-1 and TRBJ1-2; the best D guess is TRBD1, with 5 bases matching. Sequencing used peripheral blood, obtained on day 0 of AZD1222 vaccination. This clonotype originated in an adult in good health. The nucleotide sequence is given as TGCAGCGTTGGAGCTAGGGGCGGTGGCTACACCTTC. Translated, it gives CSVGARGGGYTF.